The present entry profiles one T cell receptor beta chain with its context. This specimen comes from a study of blood T cell repertoires in COVID-19. This table comes from immunoSEQ multiplex PCR, and its TCRdb copy is limited to in-frame clones, with some not included. The sample holds tens of thousands of clones; less than 90% are singletons and the top ten take around 5.2%. Sequencing input: peripheral blood. This sequence originates from a human donor in a cohort sampled during active COVID-19.

CDR3 sequence reads: CASSSRGRGGQETQYF. CDR3 bases: TGTGCCAGTAGTTCCCGAGGCCGCGGGGGGCAAGAGACCCAGTACTTC. This chain links TRBV19 with TRBJ2-5, with 8 bases lining up with TRBD2. V lost 5 bases to trimming and J lost 2 bases; unmatched junction nucleotides: 10. Germline V CDR1 and CDR2: LNHDA, SQIVND (reference sequence). This CDR3 region has 16 residues.